This T cell receptor beta chain stems from a study of T cells in Graves' hyperthyroidism and ophthalmopathy (dated 2019 in TCRdb). About the investigation overall: Peripheral blood was sampled at the time of initial diagnosis, prior to any treatment. To identify distinguishing TCR V-J signatures, a discovery cohort of about 100 patients was used, comprising some 45 with Graves' ophthalmopathy and some 57 with stable Graves' hyperthyroidism. The study also compared thyroid tissue and blood T-cell repertoires from 5 to 7 Graves' hyperthyroidism patients. For training and testing, the approximately 97 patients in the discovery cohort were randomly divided in a 7:3 ratio. After sampling, hyperthyroidism patients received methimazole starting at 30 mg daily, and ophthalmopathy patients received high-dose intravenous methylprednisolone. Prospective prediction of ophthalmopathy was tested in an independent validation cohort consisting of 18 hyperthyroidism patients and approximately 16 patients who later progressed to ophthalmopathy. The paper describes TCR Vbeta CDR3 sequencing of more than 120 peripheral blood samples, made up of 43 ophthalmopathy patients, around 78 hyperthyroidism patients and 17 progressor patients. Broader findings and caveats from the paper: In validation, the model predicted progression to ophthalmopathy a median of around 6.5 months before onset, with 70% to 71% sensitivity and more than 72% specificity. Sample size was not statistically predetermined, and investigators were not blinded to group allocation. Most expanded thyroid clonotypes (frequency above 0.001) were also found in blood, which suggests that blood repertoires may mirror thyroid immune responses. Ophthalmopathy was separated from stable hyperthyroidism by a 13 V-J signature model, with approximately 89% sensitivity and 81% to 83% specificity obtained in cross-validation and 80%/75% obtained in testing.

A note on this clonotype: Its antigen remains undetermined. No much larger clonotype is one base removed from it; base qualities were not supplied.

Sequences LGHDT (CDR1) and YNNKEL (CDR2) are obtained from the germline V gene (reference sequence). The CDR3 measures 16 amino acids from cysteine to phenylalanine. The CDR3 DNA has 48 bases and is translated from base 1. The V end gives up 5 bases and the J end 4 bases, leaving 11 bases in the junction not matched to a gene. Hyperthyroidism patients were newly diagnosed, had a disease duration of under 2 months, and were aged 18 to 65 years. Any patient with an uncontrolled infection, another autoimmune disease, pregnancy or lactation was excluded. Diagnoses were based on clinical symptoms, serum thyroxine and TRAb, thyroid ultrasound and orbital computed tomography. Blood from progressor patients was collected at the time of first diagnosis with hyperthyroidism, before any ophthalmopathy symptoms had appeared. PBMCs were isolated from approximately 10 ml of fresh peripheral blood by Ficoll-Paque density gradient centrifugation. Progressor patients were defined as those initially diagnosed with Graves' hyperthyroidism in whom ophthalmopathy developed during follow-up. Total RNA was extracted with Trizol reagent, and quality was checked on an Agilent 2100 Bioanalyzer.

TCR beta CDR3 regions were amplified from RNA transcripts. For the first round of RT-PCR on the TCR CDR3, the HTBI primer set was used together with the Qiagen OneStep RT-PCR kit. Libraries were constructed in a second round of multiplex PCR, after which size selection and purification were carried out. Libraries were sequenced paired-end with 100 bp reads on an Illumina HiSeq2000. As for how the authors treated the data: Raw data were processed with SOAPnuke, discarding reads with adapters, uncalled bases, mean Phred below 15, or no exact constant-primer or identifier match. COPE v1.2.5 was used to merge the high-quality paired reads, and each unique nucleotide sequence was defined as a clonotype. MiTCR v1.1 was used to align the clonotypes against IMGT TRBV, TRBD and TRBJ reference segments. The analysis included only V-J combinations with a frequency above 0.0001, which together covered approximately 99% of the repertoires. A TCS score was defined as the ratio between F50 (clonal expansion) and ExV (chaos), using BLOSUM62-based TCRdist between CDR3 peptides within each V-J. Welch's t-statistics and random forest reduced around 510 V-J features to around 14, which were used in a naive Bayes classifier (R e1071). TCRdb passed the public sequencing reads through fastp at Q25 and MiXCR, retaining productive beta sequences. Identical CDR3 proteins give one entry, which carries the most common genes and DNA. For this entry, the V and J calls and clone size follow TCRdb and not the study's own pipeline. The sample contains a few hundred thousand distinct CDR3 sequences, approximately 13% of them found a single time. Jointly, the top ten make up approximately 5.7% of the sample.

This receptor was taken from a woman aged 25 to 45 with Graves' hyperthyroidism that later progressed to Graves' ophthalmopathy. The material sequenced was blood. Recombination linked TRBV3-1 to TRBJ1-2; 9 bases in the junction line up with TRBD1. The CDR3 reads as follows: CASSLQDWTGVYGYTF. The sequenced DNA is TGTGCCAGCAGCTTGCAGGATTGGACAGGGGTCTATGGCTACACCTTC. The CDR3, completed at both ends by the reference TRBV3-1 and TRBJ1-2 genes, gives the full variable domain DTAVSQTPKYLVTQMGNDKSIKCEQNLGHDTMYWYKQDSKKFLKIMFSYNNKELIINETVPNRFSPKSPDKAHLNLHINSLELGDSAVYFCASSLQDWTGVYGYTFGSGTRLTVV.